The 17 T cell receptor beta chains below come from one sample, sequenced in a study of shared clonotypes between healthy human individuals. Clones were sequenced by immunoSEQ multiplex PCR, and TCRdb holds only the in-frame ones, with some missing. In the table there are roughly 1.4 million clones, roughly 98.5% of which are singletons. Sample: naive CD4+ T cells sorted from blood. Subset denoted: CD45RA+ positively selected. Every receptor here comes from a man aged 30-40 years in good health.

The gene calls are TRBV27 and TRBJ2-1; perhaps D is TRBD1 or TRBD2 (5 bases each). The CDR3 has 16 amino acids. Germline-derived CDR1 and CDR2 are MNHEY and SMNVEV (reference sequence). V shed 3 bases and J shed 2 bases, with 14 bases lying between them. CDR3 nucleotide sequence: TGTGCCAGCAGTTTTTTGGGGCGGGTACCCTACAATGAGCAGTTCTTC. This encodes CASSFLGRVPYNEQFF.

The rearrangement joins TRBV29-1 to TRBJ2-7; a possible D gene is TRBD1 (6 bases). CDR1 is SQVTM and CDR2 is ANQGSEA in the germline V gene. CDR3 length equals 14 residues. With 7 bases removed from V and 5 bases from J, the gap between germline ends came to 21 bases. In DNA form, the CDR3 reads TGCAGCGCCAGGACGGGTTACAGGGTGGACGAGCAGTACTTC. Translated, it gives CSARTGYRVDEQYF.

The chain couples TRBV7-9 to TRBJ2-7; TRBD1 or TRBD2 may be the D gene (6 bases each). Per the germline V gene, CDR1 is SEHNR and CDR2 is FQNEAQ (reference sequence). V lost 5 bases, J lost 2 bases, and 13 bases lay in between. CDR3 length equals 14 residues. CDR3 DNA: TGTGCCAGCAGCCGAGGCGGGACAACCTACGAGCAGTACTTC. Translating it yields CASSRGGTTYEQYF. Filled out from reference TRBV7-9 and TRBJ2-7, the complete variable domain reads DTGVSQNPRHKITKRGQNVTFRCDPISEHNRLYWYRQTLGQGPEFLTYFQNEAQLEKSRLLSDRFSAERPKGSFSTLEIQRTEQGDSAMYLCASSRGGTTYEQYFGPGTRLTVT.

Remarks on this clone: The DNA is left out, because the CDR3 cannot be placed on it with certainty; the CDR3 is given as TCRdb lists it. The V gene is TRBV25-1, the J gene TRBJ2-3; the table assigns TRBD2, which was not confirmed against the DNA. The CDR3 has 15 residues if both end residues are counted. Germline CDR1 and CDR2: MGHDK and SYGVNS. Here the CDR3 reads CASSSSQDSTDTQYF.

This chain links TRBV28 with TRBJ2-3; TRBD1 might be the D (6 bases). Germline V gene lookup returns CDR1 MDHEN and CDR2 SYDVKM. V was trimmed by 3 bases and J by 5 bases, leaving 9 bases between them. The CDR3 has 13 residues. For the CDR3, the DNA is TGTGCCAGCAGTTTGCAGGGGCTAGATACGCAGTATTTT. This sequence encodes CASSLQGLDTQYF.

In regard to this clone: This sample also contains other DNA sequences that code for the same CDR3. V usage is TRBV4-3 and J usage is TRBJ2-7, with D perhaps matching TRBD1 or TRBD2 (5 bases each). The germline V and J ends were trimmed by 3 bases and 3 bases, with 9 bases remaining between them. Germline values: CDR1 LGHNA, CDR2 YSLEER. The CDR3 consists of 13 residues. This CDR3 reads CASSQTGGYEQYF. CDR3 nucleotide sequence: TGCGCCAGCAGCCAGACTGGGGGCTACGAGCAGTACTTC.

This chain links TRBV6-6 with TRBJ2-7; 7 bases are shared with TRBD1. With 7 bases clipped from V and 0 bases from J, the junction kept 9 bases outside the gene matches. Germline V gene data show CDR1 as MNHNY and CDR2 as SVGAGI (reference sequence). The CDR3 extends over 15 amino acids. The CDR3, as DNA: TGTGCCAGCACCCAGACAGGGTTGAGCTCCTACGAGCAGTACTTC. This sequence encodes CASTQTGLSSYEQYF.

This chain uses TRBV6-5 with TRBJ1-5; D is possibly TRBD1 (5 bases). Germline CDR1 reads MNHEY; CDR2 reads SVGAGI. The CDR3 is made up of 12 amino acids. Trimming removed 8 bases at V and 7 bases at J, with 12 bases between. This CDR3 is CASGEGRQPQHF. CDR3 nucleotide sequence: TGTGCCAGCGGGGAGGGACGCCAGCCCCAGCATTTT.

This clone came up once. Written as DNA, the CDR3 is TGCGCCAGCAGCCAAGAACTAGGGACAGGAACCTCCTACGAGCAGTACTTC. It specifies CASSQELGTGTSYEQYF. This chain joins TRBV4-3 and TRBJ2-7; TRBD1 agrees at 8 bases. The CDR3 is 17 residues long. CDR1 is LGHNA and CDR2 is YSLEER in the germline V gene. V shed 0 bases, J shed 0 bases, and the junction held 7 bases outside the gene matches.

J is TRBJ2-1 and V is TRBV5-1; D call uncertain. The V gene's germline CDR1 is SGHRS and CDR2 YFSETQ. The V and J ends lost 2 bases and 8 bases respectively, with 8 bases between them. CDR3 length equals 12 residues. CDR3 loop: CASSLVAYEQFF. The CDR3 DNA is TGCGCCAGCAGCTTAGTAGCATATGAGCAGTTCTTC.

This chain joins TRBV7-2 and TRBJ2-1, with 12 bases aligning to TRBD2. Germline CDR1 is SGHTA and CDR2 is FQGNSA. With 5 bases clipped from V and 4 bases from J, the junction kept 12 bases outside the gene matches. This CDR3 region has 18 residues. The CDR3 loop is CASSPRKLGLAGYNEQFF. The CDR3, as DNA: TGTGCCAGCAGCCCCAGAAAACTGGGACTAGCGGGTTACAATGAGCAGTTCTTC.

V usage is TRBV5-4 and J usage is TRBJ1-2, with D possibly being TRBD1 (6 bases). The germline V gene has CDR1 SGHNT and CDR2 YYREEE (reference sequence). V was clipped by 2 bases and J by 4 bases, with 12 bases between them. The CDR3 has 14 residues. CDR3 amino acids: CASSFGQGSYGYTF. Written as DNA, the CDR3 is TGTGCCAGCAGCTTTGGTCAGGGGAGCTATGGCTACACCTTC.

The CDR3 DNA reads as TGTGCCAGCGGAACTAGCGGGAGCACCGGGGAGCTGTTTTTT. Translating it yields CASGTSGSTGELFF. The chain employs TRBV28 and TRBJ2-2; 11 bases agree with TRBD2. Germline V lookup: CDR1 MDHEN, CDR2 SYDVKM. The CDR3 spans 14 residues. The junction had 3 bases not matched to a gene; V was cut back by 8 bases and J by 4 bases. Full variable domain (outside the CDR3, taken from reference TRBV28 and TRBJ2-2): DVKVTQSSRYLVKRTGEKVFLECVQDMDHENMFWYRQDPGLGLRLIYFSYDVKMKEKGDIPEGYSVSREKKERFSLILESASTNQTSMYLCASGTSGSTGELFFGEGSRLTVL.

The chain employs TRBV10-3 and TRBJ2-3; a weak D match, TRBD1 (6 bases). Trimming left V 6 bases short and J 5 bases short, with 9 bases between. CDR3 size: 12 residues. Germline CDR1 is ENHRY and CDR2 is SYGVKD. This chain's CDR3 is CAIRQGQDTQYF. CDR3 DNA sequence: TGTGCCATCAGACAGGGTCAAGATACGCAGTATTTT.

The chain links TRBV5-4 to TRBJ2-2; 8 bases are shared with TRBD1. CDR3 length: 16 residues. The V gene end was trimmed by 4 bases and the J gene end by 5 bases; junction bases not matched to a gene: 10. Germline CDR1 SGHNT, CDR2 YYREEE (reference sequence). CDR3 in DNA: TGTGCCAGCAGCCCCCGGACAGGGCTGGGGACCGGGGAGCTGTTTTTT. Protein product: CASSPRTGLGTGELFF.

The chain has TRBV28 and TRBJ2-2; TRBD1 matches at 7 bases. From germline, CDR1 is MDHEN and CDR2 SYDVKM. V was pared by 7 bases and J by 3 bases, with 5 bases of the junction left unmatched. There are 14 residues in the CDR3. CDR3 coding DNA: TGTGCCAGCACGAGACAGGGTGACACCGGGGAGCTGTTTTTT. It specifies CASTRQGDTGELFF.

The rearrangement joins TRBV20-1 to TRBJ2-5; D remains unclear. V gave up 3 bases and J gave up 10 bases, with 12 bases separating them. CDR3 length: 11 amino acids. The germline V gene has CDR1 DFQATT and CDR2 SNEGSKA (reference sequence). The CDR3 here is CSASFSAHQYF. The CDR3 DNA reads TGCAGTGCTAGTTTTTCGGCGCACCAGTACTTC.